This is a list of T cell receptor beta chains from one sample in a study of hypomethylating agent response in myelodysplastic syndrome. Profiling relied on immunoSEQ multiplex PCR, and the TCRdb table lists in-frame clones only, not all of them. This table holds around 4,400 clones, about 80% found once. The sequencing here drew on bone marrow, taken before or after starting hypomethylating agent treatment for myelodysplastic syndrome (not recorded which). The receptors were sampled from a human donor with myelodysplastic syndrome. The CDR3 runs from the conserved cysteine through the conserved F or W. Each record gives: clone size, CDR3 length, D gene, J gene, V gene, CDR3 protein, CDR3 DNA. D genes are given only for firm matches. Clone sizes are given selectively: once, few, many, or a class where the clone is expanded.

. 11 . TRBJ2-5 TRBV6-4 CASHRRETQYF TGTGCCTCCCACCGCCGGGAGACCCAGTACTTC
. 14 . TRBJ2-7 TRBV6-4 CASSERTFSYEQYF TGTGCCAGCAGTGAGAGGACTTTCTCCTACGAGCAGTACTTC
. 14 TRBD1 TRBJ2-5 TRBV5-1 CASSSIQGAETQYF TGCGCCAGCAGCTCCATACAGGGGGCCGAGACCCAGTACTTC
once 13 . TRBJ1-1 TRBV19 CASSTYGNTEAFF TGTGCCAGTAGTACGTATGGGAACACTGAAGCTTTCTTT
. 14 . TRBJ1-2 TRBV19 CASKNPGSSYGYTF TGTGCCAGTAAGAATCCAGGGAGCTCATATGGCTACACCTTC
. 15 . TRBJ1-2 TRBV6-5 CASSYSFGPNYGYTF TGTGCCAGCAGTTACTCTTTCGGACCGAACTATGGCTACACCTTC
. 14 . TRBJ2-5 TRBV10-1 CASSDPGDKETQYF TGCGCCAGCAGTGACCCCGGGGATAAAGAGACCCAGTACTTC
. 13 . TRBJ2-2 TRBV7-3 CASSLFADGELFF TGTGCCAGCAGCTTATTCGCGGACGGGGAGCTGTTTTTT
. 15 . TRBJ2-5 TRBV15 CATSRGEGGRETQYF TGTGCCACCAGCAGAGGCGAGGGGGGGCGGGAGACCCAGTACTTC
. 15 TRBD1 TRBJ2-7 TRBV5-1 CASSLTGVFSYEQYF TGCGCCAGCAGCTTGACAGGGGTTTTCTCCTACGAGCAGTACTTC
. 17 TRBD2 TRBJ2-3 TRBV11-2 CASSPGTSGDSTDTQYF TGTGCCAGCAGCCCCGGGACTAGCGGCGATAGCACAGATACGCAGTATTTT
. 15 . TRBJ2-7 TRBV5-1 CASSKGQGAGDEQYF TGCGCCAGCAGCAAGGGCCAGGGGGCGGGGGACGAGCAGTACTTC
. 13 . TRBJ1-2 TRBV19 CASSMNGYNGYTF TGTGCCAGTAGTATGAACGGGTACAATGGCTACACCTTC
. 11 TRBD1 TRBJ2-1 TRBV20-1 CSATRTGEQFF TGCAGTGCCACTCGGACAGGTGAGCAGTTCTTC
. 13 . TRBJ2-7 TRBV7-2 CASSLNAGGEQYF TGTGCCAGCAGCTTAAACGCCGGAGGCGAGCAGTACTTC
. 16 . TRBJ2-2 TRBV18 CASSPQGTFNTGELFF TGTGCCAGCTCACCTCAGGGCACTTTCAACACCGGGGAGCTGTTTTTT
once 15 . TRBJ2-5 TRBV7-2 CASSFFRDSQETQYF TGTGCCAGCAGCTTCTTCCGGGACTCCCAAGAGACCCAGTACTTC
once 17 TRBD1 TRBJ2-7 TRBV18 CASSPEPTGTVTYEQYF TGTGCCAGCTCACCCGAACCCACCGGGACAGTAACTTACGAGCAGTACTTC
few 15 TRBD1 TRBJ1-6 TRBV5-6 CASSQGQGRESPLHF TGTGCCAGCAGCCAGGGACAGGGAAGAGAATCACCCCTCCACTTT
. 16 TRBD1 TRBJ2-2 TRBV25-1 CASSLAGTGGAGELFF TGTGCCAGCTCCCTCGCTGGGACAGGGGGCGCCGGGGAGCTGTTTTTT
few 14 . TRBJ1-1 TRBV6-1 CASSVGRGNTEAFF TGTGCCAGCAGTGTGGGCAGGGGTAACACTGAAGCTTTCTTT
. 13 TRBD1 TRBJ2-7 TRBV29-1 CSVGTGAIGEQYF TGCAGCGTGGGGACAGGGGCGATTGGGGAGCAGTACTTC
. 16 TRBD2 TRBJ2-6 TRBV6-6 CASTTGGSSGANVLTF TGTGCCAGCACCACCGGGGGGAGCTCTGGGGCCAACGTCCTGACTTTC
. 14 TRBD1 TRBJ1-5 TRBV30 CAWSGQGGNQPQHF TGTGCCTGGAGTGGACAGGGGGGCAATCAGCCCCAGCATTTT
. 14 TRBD1 TRBJ1-2 TRBV5-6 CASSLGGTGAGYTF TGTGCCAGCAGCTTGGGTGGGACAGGGGCTGGCTACACCTTC
. 16 . TRBJ2-7 TRBV7-2 CASSLVSGQSSYEQYF TGTGCCAGCAGCTTAGTCTCGGGACAAAGCTCCTACGAGCAGTACTTC
. 17 . TRBJ1-2 TRBV4-3 CASSQDLGVAANYGYTF TGCGCCAGCAGCCAAGATCTTGGGGTGGCCGCTAACTATGGCTACACCTTC
. 14 . TRBJ1-2 TRBV14 CASSQVTGLGGYTF TGTGCCAGCAGCCAAGTTACAGGCCTAGGTGGCTACACCTTC